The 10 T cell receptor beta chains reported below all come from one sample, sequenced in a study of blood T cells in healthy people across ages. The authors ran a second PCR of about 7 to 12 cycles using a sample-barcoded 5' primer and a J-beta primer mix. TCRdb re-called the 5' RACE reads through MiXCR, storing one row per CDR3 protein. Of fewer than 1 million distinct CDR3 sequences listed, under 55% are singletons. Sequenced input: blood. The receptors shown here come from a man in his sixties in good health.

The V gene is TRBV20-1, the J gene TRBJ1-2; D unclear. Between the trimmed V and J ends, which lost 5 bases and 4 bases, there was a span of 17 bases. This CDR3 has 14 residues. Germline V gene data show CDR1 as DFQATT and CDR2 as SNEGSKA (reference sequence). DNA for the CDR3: TGCAGTGCTTCCACTCGGGCGGGAGCCTATGGCTACACCTTC. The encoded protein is CSASTRAGAYGYTF.

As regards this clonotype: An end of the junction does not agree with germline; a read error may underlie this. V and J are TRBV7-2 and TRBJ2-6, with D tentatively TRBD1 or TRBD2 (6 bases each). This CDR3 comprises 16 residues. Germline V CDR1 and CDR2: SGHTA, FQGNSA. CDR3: CASSSYRDSGADVLTF. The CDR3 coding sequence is TGTGCCAGCAGCTCCTACAGGGATTCGGGGGCCGACGTCCTGACTTTC. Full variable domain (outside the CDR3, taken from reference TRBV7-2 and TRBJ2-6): GAGVSQSPSNKVTEKGKDVELRCDPISGHTALYWYRQSLGQGLEFLIYFQGNSAPDKSGLPSDRFSAERTGGSVSTLTIQRTQQEDSAVYLCASSSYRDSGADVLTFGAGSRLTVL.

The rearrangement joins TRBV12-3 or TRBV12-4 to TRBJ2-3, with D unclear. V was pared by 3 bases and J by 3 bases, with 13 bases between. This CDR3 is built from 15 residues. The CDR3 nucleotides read TGTGCCAGCAGTTTTCACAGAGCGCGGACAGATACGCAGTATTTT. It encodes CASSFHRARTDTQYF.

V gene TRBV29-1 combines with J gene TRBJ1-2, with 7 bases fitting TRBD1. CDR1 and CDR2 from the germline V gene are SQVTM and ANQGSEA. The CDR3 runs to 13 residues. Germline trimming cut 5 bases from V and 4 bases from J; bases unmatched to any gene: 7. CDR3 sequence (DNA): TGCAGCGTTATGGACAGGTCCCTCTATGGCTACACCTTC. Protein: CSVMDRSLYGYTF.

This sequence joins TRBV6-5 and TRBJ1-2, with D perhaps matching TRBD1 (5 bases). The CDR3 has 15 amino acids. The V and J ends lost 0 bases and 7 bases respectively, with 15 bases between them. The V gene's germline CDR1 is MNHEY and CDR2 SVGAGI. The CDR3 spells CASSYSPGGGGGYTF. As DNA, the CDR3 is TGTGCCAGCAGTTACTCTCCGGGTGGGGGTGGTGGCTACACCTTC.

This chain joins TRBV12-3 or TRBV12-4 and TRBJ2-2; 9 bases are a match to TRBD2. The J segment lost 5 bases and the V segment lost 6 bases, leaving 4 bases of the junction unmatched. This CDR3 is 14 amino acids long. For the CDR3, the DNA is TGTGCCAGCAGGGAGCGGGGGGCAACCGGGGAGCTGTTTTTT. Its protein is CASRERGATGELFF.

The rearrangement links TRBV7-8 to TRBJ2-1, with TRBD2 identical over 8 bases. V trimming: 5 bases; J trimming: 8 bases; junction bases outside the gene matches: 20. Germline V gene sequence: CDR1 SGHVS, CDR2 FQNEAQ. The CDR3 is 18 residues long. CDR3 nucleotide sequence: TGTGCCAGCAGCGCCCGGACCACCGGCGGGGGGAATAAGGATGAGCAGTTCTTC. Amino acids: CASSARTTGGGNKDEQFF.

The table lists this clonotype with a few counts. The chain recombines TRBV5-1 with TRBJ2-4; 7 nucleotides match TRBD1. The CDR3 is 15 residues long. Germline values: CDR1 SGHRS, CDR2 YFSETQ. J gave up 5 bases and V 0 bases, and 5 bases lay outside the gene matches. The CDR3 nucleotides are TGCGCCAGCAGCTTGGCGGGACAGCAGGAAAACATTCAGTACTTC. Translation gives CASSLAGQQENIQYF.

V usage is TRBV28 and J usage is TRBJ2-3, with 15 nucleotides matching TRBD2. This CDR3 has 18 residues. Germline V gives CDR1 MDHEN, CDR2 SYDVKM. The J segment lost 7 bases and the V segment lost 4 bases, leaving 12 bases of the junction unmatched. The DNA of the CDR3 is TGTGCCAGCAGTTCCACCTCGGGACTAGCGGGGGGTTGGTATACGCAGTATTTT. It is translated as CASSSTSGLAGGWYTQYF.

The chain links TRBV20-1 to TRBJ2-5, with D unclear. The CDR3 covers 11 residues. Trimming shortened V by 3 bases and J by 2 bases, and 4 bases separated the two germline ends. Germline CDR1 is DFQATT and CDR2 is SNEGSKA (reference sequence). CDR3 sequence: CSASIQETQYF. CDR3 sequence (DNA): TGCAGTGCTAGTATACAAGAGACCCAGTACTTC.